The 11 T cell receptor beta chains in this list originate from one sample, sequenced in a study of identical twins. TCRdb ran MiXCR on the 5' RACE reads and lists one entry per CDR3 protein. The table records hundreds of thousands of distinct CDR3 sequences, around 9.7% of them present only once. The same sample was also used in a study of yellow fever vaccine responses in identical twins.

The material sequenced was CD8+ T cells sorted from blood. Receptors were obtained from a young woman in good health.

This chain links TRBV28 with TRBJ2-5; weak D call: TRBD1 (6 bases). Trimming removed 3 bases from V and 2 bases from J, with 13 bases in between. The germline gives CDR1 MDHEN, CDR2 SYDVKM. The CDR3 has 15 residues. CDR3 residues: CASSFIGQIQETQYF. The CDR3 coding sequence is TGTGCCAGCAGTTTCATCGGACAGATACAAGAGACCCAGTACTTC.

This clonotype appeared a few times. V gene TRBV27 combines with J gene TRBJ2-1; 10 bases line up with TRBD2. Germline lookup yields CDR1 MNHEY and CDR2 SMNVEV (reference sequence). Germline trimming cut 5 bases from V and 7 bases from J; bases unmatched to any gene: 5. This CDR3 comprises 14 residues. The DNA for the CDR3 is TGTGCCAGCAGTGCCTCGACTAGCGGGAATGAGCAGTTCTTC. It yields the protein CASSASTSGNEQFF.

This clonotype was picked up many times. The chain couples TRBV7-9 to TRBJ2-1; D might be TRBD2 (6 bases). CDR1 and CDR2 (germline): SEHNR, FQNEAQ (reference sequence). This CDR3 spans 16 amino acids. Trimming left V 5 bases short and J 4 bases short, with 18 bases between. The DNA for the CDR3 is TGTGCCAGCAGCGAACCGGGACTCGACCTATACAATGAGCAGTTCTTC. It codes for CASSEPGLDLYNEQFF.

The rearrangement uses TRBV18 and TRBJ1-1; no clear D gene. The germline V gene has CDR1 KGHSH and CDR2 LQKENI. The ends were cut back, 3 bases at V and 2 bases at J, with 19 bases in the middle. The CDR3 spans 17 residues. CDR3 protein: CASSPQFGTGLNTEAFF. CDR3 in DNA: TGTGCCAGCTCACCCCAATTCGGTACCGGACTAAACACTGAAGCTTTCTTT.

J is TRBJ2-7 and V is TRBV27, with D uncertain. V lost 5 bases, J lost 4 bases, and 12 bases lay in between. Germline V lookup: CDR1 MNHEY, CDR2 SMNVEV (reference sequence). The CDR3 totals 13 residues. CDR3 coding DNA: TGTGCCAGCAGTCCAGACTTAAGATACGAGCAGTACTTC. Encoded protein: CASSPDLRYEQYF.

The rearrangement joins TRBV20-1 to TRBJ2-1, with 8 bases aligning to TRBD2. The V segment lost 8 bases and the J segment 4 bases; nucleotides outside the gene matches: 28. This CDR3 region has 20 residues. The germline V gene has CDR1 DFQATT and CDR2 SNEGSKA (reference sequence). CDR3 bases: TGCAGTCCGGGGGGGCTCGACAGTCTGCGGGACGCCCGTTATTACAATGAGCAGTTCTTC. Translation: CSPGGLDSLRDARYYNEQFF.

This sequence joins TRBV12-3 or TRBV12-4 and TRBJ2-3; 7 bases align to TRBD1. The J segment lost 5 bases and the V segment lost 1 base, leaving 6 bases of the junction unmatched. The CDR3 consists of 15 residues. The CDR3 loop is CASSLGRDSGDTQYF. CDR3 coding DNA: TGTGCCAGCAGTTTAGGTCGGGACAGCGGAGATACGCAGTATTTT.

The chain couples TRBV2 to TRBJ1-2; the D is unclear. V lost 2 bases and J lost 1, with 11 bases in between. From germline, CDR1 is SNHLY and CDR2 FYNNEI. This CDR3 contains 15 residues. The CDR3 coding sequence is TGTGCCAGCAGTGAATATCCTTCGGGTAACTATGGCTACACCTTC. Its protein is CASSEYPSGNYGYTF.

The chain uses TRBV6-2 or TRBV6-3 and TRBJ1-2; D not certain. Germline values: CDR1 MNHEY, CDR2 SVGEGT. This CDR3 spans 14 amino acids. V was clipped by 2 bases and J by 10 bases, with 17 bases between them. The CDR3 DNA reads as TGTGCCAGCAGTTACGGTCAGGCCGACGGAGACTACACCTTC. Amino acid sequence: CASSYGQADGDYTF.

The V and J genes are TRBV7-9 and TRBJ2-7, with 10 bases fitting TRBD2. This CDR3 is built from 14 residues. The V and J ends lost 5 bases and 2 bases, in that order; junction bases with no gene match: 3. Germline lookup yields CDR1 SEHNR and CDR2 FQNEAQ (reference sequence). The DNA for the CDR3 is TGTGCCAGCAGCGCAACTAGCGGGACCTACGAGCAGTACTTC. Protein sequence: CASSATSGTYEQYF.

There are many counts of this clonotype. The CDR3 is CASSLVARSNTGELFF. The CDR3 DNA reads as TGTGCCAGCAGCTTAGTTGCCAGGTCGAACACCGGGGAGCTGTTTTTT. V and J are TRBV7-9 and TRBJ2-2; D is ambiguous. Trimming shortened V by 1 base and J by 0 bases, and 9 bases separated the two germline ends. The germline CDR1 and CDR2 sequences are SEHNR and FQNEAQ (reference sequence). The CDR3 covers 16 residues.